The following is a T cell receptor (beta chain) sequence with its context. Its target is unknown. Some clones are missing from TCRdb's copy, which holds only in-frame ones; the method was immunoSEQ multiplex PCR. In the table there are fewer than 120,000 clones, roughly 92% of which are singletons. These data originate in a study of siplizumab effects on memory and regulatory T cells. Unmatched junction bases numbered 5, after V lost 5 bases and J lost 2 bases. The CDR3 is made up of 14 amino acids. CDR1 SGHNT and CDR2 YENEEA come from the germline V gene. Whole-study results and caveats: Naive T cells looked more diverse than memory cells and looked like major alloresponse contributors. Siplizumab gave mappable alloreactive CD4+ clones an average Treg-derived fraction of 68.8%, against around 27% in controls. Confirmation that proliferating Tregs from siplizumab cultures had suppressive function was not obtained.

The sequence was collected from a human donor in good health. The specimen sequenced was CD4+ T cells sorted from blood. The chain couples TRBV11-3 to TRBJ2-7; TRBD2 aligns across 8 bases. CDR3: CASSPGGVTYEQYF. CDR3 sequence (DNA): TGTGCCAGCAGCCCGGGGGGGGTAACCTACGAGCAGTACTTC.